The sequence of this T cell receptor (beta chain) was determined in a study of T cells in Graves' hyperthyroidism and ophthalmopathy. Study-wide findings and caveats: Ophthalmopathy prediction by the model preceded onset by a median roughly 6 months. From stable hyperthyroidism, ophthalmopathy was set apart by a 13 V-J model.

This clonotype was picked up many times. Its cognate antigen is unknown. Regions amplified from RNA transcripts were the TCR beta CDR3 regions. RT-PCR in the first round (using the HTBI primer set) targeted the TCR CDR3. TCRdb independently ran MiXCR on the multiplex PCR reads; one entry per CDR3 protein. The table has about 250,000 distinct CDR3 sequences, about 20% seen once; the top ten hold around 62%. The CDR3 covers 16 residues. The trim removed 2 bases at V and 4 bases at J, leaving 9 bases unmatched. CDR1 SGHDT and CDR2 YYEEEE come from the germline V gene. The sequence derives from a man in his thirties or forties with Graves' ophthalmopathy. The gene calls are TRBV5-6 and TRBJ1-1; TRBD1 matches 9 bases. The sequenced sample was blood. The CDR3 is CASSLGSGTGTTEAFF. For the CDR3, the DNA is TGTGCCAGCAGCTTAGGCTCCGGGACAGGGACCACTGAAGCTTTCTTT. Together with reference TRBV5-6 and TRBJ1-1, the CDR3 gives the full variable domain: DAGVTQSPTHLIKTRGQQVTLRCSPKSGHDTVSWYQQALGQGPQFIFQYYEEEERQRGNFPDRFSGHQFPNYSSELNVNALLLGDSALYLCASSLGSGTGTTEAFFGQGTRLTVV.